A single T cell receptor (beta chain) is shown here with its context. The antigen it binds to is not known. Within one base of it there is no much larger clone, and no base qualities were kept. Receptor amplification or capture employed PCR. Sequencing was carried out with an Illumina HiSeq 2000. TCRdb reworked the public reads: Q25 trimming with fastp, MiXCR clone assembly, productive beta chains retained. One record per CDR3 amino acid sequence lists the most common genes and DNA. The sample has approximately 20,000 distinct CDR3 sequences on record, around 41% of them singletons. Together, the top ten hold roughly two fifths of the sample. This specimen comes from a study of tumor-infiltrating lymphocytes in oesophageal squamous cell carcinoma (dated by TCRdb to about 2016). Specimen: esophageal tumor tissue. This TCR derives from a male donor with esophageal squamous cell carcinoma.

DNA sequence: TGTGCCAGCCGTCGGGATATCGGGCACACAGATACGCAGTATTTT. Translation gives CASRRDIGHTDTQYF. The chain links TRBV6-6 with TRBJ2-3; the D segment could be TRBD2, given 5 matching bases. A distance of 17 bases separates the germline ends of V and J, which lose 8 bases and 2 bases respectively. In the germline V gene (reference sequence), CDR1 corresponds to MNHNY and CDR2 to SVGAGI. The CDR3 contains 15 residues, cysteine and phenylalanine counted. Only the CDR3 part of the read is kept: 45 bases, read in frame from the first base.